Listed here are 30 T cell receptor beta chains from one sample, sequenced in a study of blood T cell repertoires in COVID-19. Repertoires were generated with immunoSEQ multiplex PCR, while TCRdb's copy carries only in-frame clones and drops some. The table has around 72,000 clones, 88% seen once. Sample: peripheral blood. All receptors derive from a man aged 45 to 65 with acute or convalescent COVID-19.

The CDR3 reads CASSWTDGPYEQYF. As DNA, the CDR3 is TGTGCCAGCAGCTGGACAGACGGGCCCTACGAGCAGTACTTC. V and J are TRBV5-6 and TRBJ2-7; maybe TRBD1 (6 bases). From germline, CDR1 is SGHDT and CDR2 YYEEEE. This CDR3 has 14 residues. V was trimmed by 3 bases and J by 2 bases, leaving 12 bases between them.

V and J are TRBV30 and TRBJ2-7; D is unclear. Trimming left V 7 bases short and J 2 bases short, with 9 bases between. CDR3 length equals 11 residues. From germline, CDR1 is GTSNPN and CDR2 SVGIG (reference sequence). The CDR3 protein is CAFEITYEQYF. In DNA, the CDR3 is TGTGCCTTTGAGATCACCTACGAGCAGTACTTC.

In this sample, this clone turned up once. V and J are TRBV19 and TRBJ2-7; TRBD2 agrees at 8 bases. The V segment lost 4 bases and the J segment 4 bases; nucleotides outside the gene matches: 6. This CDR3 spans 14 amino acids. The germline CDR1 and CDR2 sequences are LNHDA and SQIVND (reference sequence). The CDR3 DNA reads as TGTGCCAGTAGTACCCACCGGGGGGGGTACGAGCAGTACTTC. Protein product: CASSTHRGGYEQYF.

The chain recombines TRBV29-1 with TRBJ1-2; TRBD1 matches 8 bases. The CDR3 is 12 residues long. V gave up 4 bases and J gave up 8 bases; unmatched junction bases: 6. The V gene's germline CDR1 is SQVTM and CDR2 ANQGSEA. This CDR3 is CSVGGTGGGYTF. The CDR3 DNA follows: TGCAGCGTTGGGGGGACAGGTGGCGGCTACACCTTC.

The rearrangement joins TRBV29-1 to TRBJ2-2; maybe TRBD1 (6 bases). The V and J ends lost 5 bases and 0 bases respectively, with 7 bases between them. The CDR3 has 13 amino acids. Germline CDR1 is SQVTM and CDR2 is ANQGSEA. DNA of the CDR3: TGCAGCGTTCGGGACACGAACACCGGGGAGCTGTTTTTT. Translated: CSVRDTNTGELFF.

The V gene is TRBV5-1, the J gene TRBJ1-2; 7 nucleotides line up with TRBD1. This CDR3 is built from 14 residues. V dropped 5 bases and J dropped 4; count of bases not matched to a gene: 8. Germline V gene sequence: CDR1 SGHRS, CDR2 YFSETQ. The CDR3 nucleotides are TGCGCCAGCAGTGGAGGGGGCGCAACCTATGGCTACACCTTC. The encoded protein is CASSGGGATYGYTF.

This chain links TRBV5-4 with TRBJ2-3, with 8 bases that match TRBD1. CDR1 is SGHNT, CDR2 YYREEE, per germline (reference sequence). V shed 4 bases and J 1 base; nucleotides not matched to a gene: 5. The CDR3 consists of 15 residues. Written as DNA, the CDR3 is TGTGCCAGCAGCCCATCAGGGGGCCGCACAGATACGCAGTATTTT. Translated, it gives CASSPSGGRTDTQYF.

V is TRBV7-8 and J is TRBJ1-2, with 7 bases that match TRBD1. V gave up 4 bases and J gave up 5 bases; unmatched junction bases: 4. Germline-derived CDR1 and CDR2 are SGHVS and FQNEAQ. The CDR3 totals 13 residues. CDR3 sequence reads: CASSWGQTYGYTF. The CDR3 DNA is TGTGCCAGCAGCTGGGGACAGACATATGGCTACACCTTC.

This rearrangement joins TRBV27 to TRBJ1-1; D is possibly TRBD1 (5 bases). Germline CDR1 reads MNHEY; CDR2 reads SMNVEV (reference sequence). The length of the CDR3 is 14 residues. Trimming pared 3 bases from V and 1 base from J, leaving 9 bases between. This chain's CDR3 is CASSFRRGNTEAFF. The CDR3 DNA sequence: TGTGCCAGCAGTTTTAGGAGGGGGAACACTGAAGCTTTCTTT.

This chain uses TRBV5-1 with TRBJ2-1; the D gene is possibly TRBD2 (6 bases). V lost 1 base, J lost 0 bases, and 8 bases lay in between. CDR3 length equals 15 residues. Germline V gene data show CDR1 as SGHRS and CDR2 as YFSETQ. The CDR3 region has the DNA TGCGCCAGCAGCTTGTGGGGGGACTCCTACAATGAGCAGTTCTTC. Its protein product is CASSLWGDSYNEQFF.

The rearrangement links TRBV27 to TRBJ2-2, with a possible D match to TRBD1 (6 bases). Trimming pared 6 bases from V and 5 bases from J, leaving 13 bases between. Germline CDR1 and CDR2: MNHEY and SMNVEV (reference sequence). The CDR3 covers 14 residues. CDR3 sequence: CASRPNRVTGELFF. CDR3 coding DNA: TGTGCCAGCAGACCGAACAGGGTTACCGGGGAGCTGTTTTTT.

J is TRBJ2-7 and V is TRBV14; 12 positions match TRBD2. Germline lookup yields CDR1 SGHDN and CDR2 FVKESK. The CDR3 runs to 14 residues. The V segment lost 4 bases and the J segment 7 bases; nucleotides outside the gene matches: 5. The CDR3 here is CASSRRLAGVEQYF. CDR3 sequence (DNA): TGTGCCAGCAGCCGAAGACTAGCGGGGGTTGAGCAGTACTTC.

V and J are TRBV3-1 (or the pseudogene TRBV3-2) and TRBJ2-5; 8 nucleotides agree with TRBD2. The V gene end was trimmed by 1 base and the J gene end by 2 bases; junction bases not matched to a gene: 6. Germline assignment: CDR1 LGHDT and CDR2 YNNKEL (reference sequence). CDR3 length: 16 residues. The DNA for the CDR3 is TGTGCCAGCAGCCAAGGGGGGGTAGCGGGGCAAGAGACCCAGTACTTC. Translated: CASSQGGVAGQETQYF.

The CDR3 protein is CASNVDNYEQYF. For the CDR3, the DNA is TGTGCCAGCAACGTGGACAACTACGAGCAGTACTTC. The chain couples TRBV2 to TRBJ2-7, with D possibly TRBD1 on 5 matching bases. Per germline, CDR1 SNHLY and CDR2 FYNNEI. The CDR3 spans 12 residues. Trimming left V 7 bases short and J 3 bases short, with 10 bases between.

This clone was recorded a few times. The rearrangement uses TRBV7-6 and TRBJ1-5; 7 bases match TRBD1. In germline, CDR1 is SGHVS, CDR2 FNYEAQ. Trimming cost V 5 bases and J 1 base; bases outside gene matches: 2. The CDR3 is 14 residues long. CDR3: CASSRTGSNQPQHF. The CDR3 DNA sequence: TGTGCCAGCAGCCGGACAGGCAGCAATCAGCCCCAGCATTTT. Variable domain in full (rest from reference TRBV7-6 and TRBJ1-5): GAGVSQSPRYKVTKRGQDVALRCDPISGHVSLYWYRQALGQGPEFLTYFNYEAQQDKSGLPNDRFSAERPEGSISTLTIQRTEQRDSAMYRCASSRTGSNQPQHFGDGTRLSIL.

A single count supports this clone. V gene TRBV9 combines with J gene TRBJ2-7; 7 nucleotides agree with TRBD1. This CDR3 region has 14 residues. Germline values: CDR1 SGDLS, CDR2 YYNGEE. V lost 3 bases to trimming and J lost 7 bases; unmatched junction nucleotides: 10. The CDR3 DNA is TGTGCCAGCAGCGCCTACAGGGGAACTGAGGAGCAGTACTTC. Its protein product is CASSAYRGTEEQYF.

The V and J genes are TRBV7-8 and TRBJ1-6; no clear D. CDR3 length equals 16 residues. The germline V gene has CDR1 SGHVS and CDR2 FQNEAQ. V shed 1 base and J shed 10 bases, with 17 bases lying between them. The CDR3 reads CASSLGYSGDPSPLHF. The CDR3 DNA reads as TGTGCCAGCAGCTTAGGCTATTCCGGGGATCCATCACCCCTCCACTTT.

The V gene is TRBV18, the J gene TRBJ2-5; TRBD1 matches at 7 bases. The CDR3 spans 13 residues. Trimming at V came to 6 bases and at J to 3 bases, leaving 4 bases not matched to a gene. CDR1 is KGHSH, CDR2 LQKENI, per germline. CDR3 nucleotide sequence: TGTGCCAGCTCCCAGGGACAGAAAGAGACCCAGTACTTC. It is translated as CASSQGQKETQYF.

This clone showed up just once. This sequence joins TRBV3-1 (or the pseudogene TRBV3-2) and TRBJ2-7, with 7 bases matching TRBD2. CDR1 and CDR2 (germline): LGHDT, YNNKEL (reference sequence). The CDR3 totals 15 residues. Trimming took 1 base from V and 0 from J; bases not matched to a gene: 3. CDR3 region: CASSQVWDYSYEQYF. The CDR3 DNA sequence: TGTGCCAGCAGCCAAGTCTGGGACTACTCCTACGAGCAGTACTTC.

The CDR3, as DNA: TGTGCCAGCAGTTTGTCTGCCTACGAGCAGTACTTC. It is translated as CASSLSAYEQYF. This rearrangement joins TRBV12-3 or TRBV12-4 to TRBJ2-7; the D is unclear. There are 12 residues in the CDR3. Trimming removed 3 bases at V and 2 bases at J, with 5 bases between.

This clone has a single count. The chain is built from TRBV5-1 and TRBJ1-6; a weak D match, TRBD1 (5 bases). This CDR3 contains 14 residues. The V and J ends lost 9 bases and 9 bases respectively, with 19 bases between them. In germline, CDR1 is SGHRS, CDR2 YFSETQ. CDR3: CATNEGATGSPLHF. In nucleotides, the CDR3 is TGCGCCACCAACGAAGGGGCTACGGGTTCACCCCTCCACTTT.

This rearrangement joins TRBV6-5 to TRBJ1-2; D is unclear. Germline V gene data show CDR1 as MNHEY and CDR2 as SVGAGI. CDR3 length: 13 residues. V was clipped by 7 bases and J by 4 bases, with 13 bases between them. CDR3 coding DNA: TGTGCCAGCACAACATGGGCAACCTATGGCTACACCTTC. As protein: CASTTWATYGYTF.

The CDR3 spells CASSLDQEGYTF. The CDR3, as DNA: TGTGCCAGCAGCTTAGATCAAGAGGGCTACACCTTC. V usage is TRBV7-3 and J usage is TRBJ1-2; D is unclear. The CDR3 is made up of 12 amino acids. V was shortened by 2 bases and J by 8 bases, with 9 bases between the two germline ends. Germline V gives CDR1 SGHTA, CDR2 FQGTGA.

The count of this clone is one. The J gene is TRBJ1-3, the V gene TRBV6-5, with D possibly matching TRBD1 (5 bases). Per germline, CDR1 MNHEY and CDR2 SVGAGI. The CDR3 sequence is 15 residues long. V was clipped by 6 bases and J by 0 bases, with 12 bases between them. In nucleotides, the CDR3 is TGTGCCAGCAGCCGACAGTCCTACTCTGGAAACACCATATATTTT. Translated: CASSRQSYSGNTIYF.

V usage is TRBV5-1 and J usage is TRBJ2-6, with TRBD2 as a possible D gene (6 bases). Germline lookup yields CDR1 SGHRS and CDR2 YFSETQ. This CDR3 is 16 amino acids long. The germline V and J ends were trimmed by 4 bases and 0 bases, with 11 bases remaining between them. The CDR3 is CASSVDGSSGANVLTF. The CDR3 DNA sequence: TGCGCCAGCAGCGTGGACGGGAGCTCTGGGGCCAACGTCCTGACTTTC.

CDR3 in DNA: TGTGCCAGCAGTTCCGGACAGGAACCCTATGGCTACACCTTC. Amino acids: CASSSGQEPYGYTF. The chain employs TRBV28 and TRBJ1-2, with 7 bases aligning to TRBD1. Per germline, CDR1 MDHEN and CDR2 SYDVKM. CDR3 length: 14 residues. J was trimmed by 4 bases and V by 4 bases; bases with no gene match: 6.

The count of this clone is one. CDR3 region: CASSLRDSQSSPLHF. The CDR3 bases are TGTGCCAGCTCACTTCGGGACAGCCAAAGCTCACCCCTCCACTTT. The chain combines TRBV18 with TRBJ1-6; 7 positions agree with TRBD1. The CDR3 has 15 amino acids. After removal of 4 bases from V and 10 bases from J, the junction contained 10 bases not matched to a gene. Germline-derived CDR1 and CDR2 are KGHSH and LQKENI.

This chain links TRBV5-1 with TRBJ2-7; perhaps TRBD1 as D (6 bases). The CDR3 has 16 amino acids. The V end was cut by 1 base, the J end by 4 bases, with 18 bases between. Germline CDR1 reads SGHRS; CDR2 reads YFSETQ. CDR3 protein: CASSLSLRGSGYEQYF. In nucleotides, the CDR3 is TGCGCCAGCAGCTTGTCCCTCAGGGGTTCTGGGTACGAGCAGTACTTC.

The chain is built from TRBV5-1 and TRBJ2-7; 10 positions agree with TRBD1. Germline V gene lookup returns CDR1 SGHRS and CDR2 YFSETQ. This CDR3 is built from 15 residues. Trimming removed 0 bases from V and 6 bases from J; junction bases left unmatched: 6. The CDR3 coding sequence is TGCGCCAGCAGCTTGGCTGACAGGGGGCGCGGCGAGCAGTACTTC. Protein: CASSLADRGRGEQYF.

The chain recombines TRBV5-1 with TRBJ2-7; TRBD2 aligns across 12 bases. CDR1 SGHRS and CDR2 YFSETQ come from the germline V gene. The ends lost 0 bases at V and 3 bases at J; junction bases unmatched: 13. The CDR3 extends over 19 amino acids. The chain's CDR3 is CASSLAPSGGAVIRYEQYF. In DNA, the CDR3 is TGCGCCAGCAGCTTGGCCCCTAGCGGGGGGGCCGTCATCCGCTACGAGCAGTACTTC. Variable domain in full (rest from reference TRBV5-1 and TRBJ2-7): KAGVTQTPRYLIKTRGQQVTLSCSPISGHRSVSWYQQTPGQGLQFLFEYFSETQRNKGNFPGRFSGRQFSNSRSEMNVSTLELGDSALYLCASSLAPSGGAVIRYEQYFGPGTRLTVT.